The 12 T cell receptor beta chains presented below share a single source sample, sequenced in a study of blood T cell repertoires in COVID-19. Sequencing used immunoSEQ multiplex PCR; TCRdb keeps in-frame clones, though not all of them. There are a few hundred thousand clones in the sample; about nine tenths occur only once, and roughly 0.86% lies in the top ten. Source material: PBMCs or T cells enriched from blood (not recorded which). All receptors derive from a woman in her thirties or forties who had been exposed to COVID-19.

V and J are TRBV9 and TRBJ2-2, with no clear D. CDR1 SGDLS and CDR2 YYNGEE come from the germline V gene. V shed 4 bases and J shed 8 bases, with 9 bases lying between them. There are 12 residues in the CDR3. In DNA, the CDR3 is TGTGCCAGCAGCCCCGGAGTGGGGGAGCTGTTTTTT. Translated, it gives CASSPGVGELFF.

The J gene is TRBJ2-7, the V gene TRBV6-6; 10 bases are shared with TRBD1. The CDR3 runs to 18 residues. Trimming took 5 bases from V and 0 from J; bases not matched to a gene: 13. Germline values: CDR1 MNHNY, CDR2 SVGAGI (reference sequence). The CDR3 loop reads CASSPPTGGPPSSYEQYF. The CDR3 nucleotides read TGTGCCAGCAGTCCGCCGACAGGGGGCCCACCGAGCTCCTACGAGCAGTACTTC.

V and J are TRBV29-1 and TRBJ1-1; 8 nucleotides line up with TRBD1. The CDR3 is 13 amino acids. CDR1 and CDR2 (germline): SQVTM, ANQGSEA. V was pared by 3 bases and J by 4 bases, with 4 bases of the junction left unmatched. For the CDR3, the DNA is TGCAGCGTTGAGAGGGGACAGGCCACTGAAGCTTTCTTT. Amino acid sequence: CSVERGQATEAFF.

About this clone: No DNA is shown, since the ends of the CDR3 on it are uncertain; the CDR3 is the one TCRdb lists. This chain uses TRBV6-2 or TRBV6-3 with TRBJ2-7; the tabulated D call, TRBD1, remains unverified against the DNA. The CDR3 is made up of 13 amino acids, end residues included. Germline loops: CDR1 MNHEY, CDR2 SVGEGT. The CDR3 protein is CASSHVGQGIRYF.

This chain uses TRBV6-5 with TRBJ2-1; possibly TRBD2 for D (5 bases). CDR1 and CDR2 from the germline V gene are MNHEY and SVGAGI. The CDR3 runs to 13 residues. V lost 6 bases and J 0 bases, leaving 6 bases between the germline ends. CDR3 bases: TGTGCCAGCAGCCGGGGCTCCTACAATGAGCAGTTCTTC. It translates to CASSRGSYNEQFF.

The rearrangement uses TRBV4-2 and TRBJ2-4; 7 nucleotides match TRBD1. The V gene's germline CDR1 is LGHNA and CDR2 YNFKEQ. This CDR3 comprises 16 residues. V trimming: 3 bases; J trimming: 5 bases; junction bases outside the gene matches: 10. The CDR3 DNA follows: TGTGCCAGCAGCCAGCGCTCTCCGGGACAGCAAAACATTCAGTACTTC. It translates to CASSQRSPGQQNIQYF.

The chain is built from TRBV7-9 and TRBJ1-1, with 7 positions matching TRBD1. With 4 bases clipped from V and 1 base from J, the junction kept 6 bases outside the gene matches. The CDR3 is 15 residues long. Germline assignment: CDR1 SEHNR and CDR2 FQNEAQ (reference sequence). The CDR3 bases are TGTGCCAGCAGCTCTTACGACAGGGCGAACACTGAAGCTTTCTTT. It yields the protein CASSSYDRANTEAFF. Full variable domain (remainder filled in from reference TRBV7-9 and TRBJ1-1): DTGVSQNPRHKITKRGQNVTFRCDPISEHNRLYWYRQTLGQGPEFLTYFQNEAQLEKSRLLSDRFSAERPKGSFSTLEIQRTEQGDSAMYLCASSSYDRANTEAFFGQGTRLTVV.

The rearrangement joins TRBV2 to TRBJ2-6; TRBD1 is a possible D gene (6 bases). V was pared by 7 bases and J by 10 bases, with 11 bases between. The V gene's germline CDR1 is SNHLY and CDR2 FYNNEI. The CDR3 length is 12 residues. For the CDR3, the DNA is TGTGCCAGCATGTTGGACAGAAACGTCCTGACTTTC. The encoded protein is CASMLDRNVLTF.

V is TRBV19 and J is TRBJ1-2; D is possibly TRBD1 (5 bases). Germline CDR1 is LNHDA and CDR2 is SQIVND (reference sequence). V dropped 8 bases and J dropped 6 bases, with 10 bases sitting between them. The CDR3 covers 11 residues. CDR3 sequence: CASGAGNGYTF. For the CDR3, the DNA is TGTGCCAGTGGTGCAGGGAATGGCTACACCTTC.

V usage is TRBV2 and J usage is TRBJ1-5; D may be TRBD1 (5 bases). This CDR3 region has 13 residues. Germline CDR1 SNHLY, CDR2 FYNNEI. The V gene lost 7 bases and the J gene lost 2 bases, with 9 bases spanning the gap. The CDR3 spells CASKGRRNQPQHF. CDR3 nucleotide sequence: TGTGCCAGCAAGGGGCGGCGCAATCAGCCCCAGCATTTT.

The genes are TRBV5-1 and TRBJ2-2; D not certain. Trimming took off 4 bases at V and 6 bases at J, with 16 bases between the two ends. The V gene's germline CDR1 is SGHRS and CDR2 YFSETQ. The CDR3 is made up of 15 amino acids. As DNA, the CDR3 is TGCGCCAGCAGCCCGCAGACAAACTTACCCGGGGAGCTGTTTTTT. Encoded protein: CASSPQTNLPGELFF.

The rearrangement uses TRBV6-5 and TRBJ1-1; D gene ambiguous. Germline CDR1 and CDR2: MNHEY and SVGAGI. The germline V and J ends were trimmed by 0 bases and 4 bases, with 12 bases remaining between them. The CDR3 is made up of 15 amino acids. CDR3: CASSYSWEGGTEAFF. CDR3 coding DNA: TGTGCCAGCAGTTACTCCTGGGAGGGTGGCACTGAAGCTTTCTTT.